These 20 T cell receptor beta chains were all obtained from the same sample, sequenced in a study of blood T cell repertoires in COVID-19 (dated by TCRdb to about 2020). The method was the immunoSEQ multiplex PCR assay. The clones in this table, taken by TCRdb from immuneACCESS, are in-frame only. Not every clone is retained; where verified, under half of the shortfall comes from an unresolved V gene, and the cause of the rest is unknown. The table for this sample lists more than 85,000 clones; 84% of them were counted only once. The ten most abundant clones make up 9.9% of the sample. Specimen: peripheral blood. Source of these receptors: a man in his forties or fifties with active or convalescent COVID-19.

This chain connects TRBV6-2 or TRBV6-3 to TRBJ1-2, with D possibly TRBD1 on 6 matching bases. V was trimmed by 6 bases and J by 7 bases, leaving 12 bases between them. Germline V gene data show CDR1 as MNHEY and CDR2 as SVGEGT. The CDR3 loop spans 12 amino acids. DNA of the CDR3: TGTGCCAGCAGCCGACAGGACGGTGGCTACACCTTC. Amino acids: CASSRQDGGYTF.

Only one count was recorded for this clone. The chain uses TRBV4-1 and TRBJ2-7; D gene ambiguous. V dropped 4 bases and J dropped 0 bases, with 7 bases sitting between them. This CDR3 has 13 residues. The germline CDR1 and CDR2 sequences are MGHRA and YSYEKL. CDR3 DNA sequence: TGCGCCAGCAGCCCCGGTTTCTCCTACGAGCAGTACTTC. Its protein is CASSPGFSYEQYF.

V and J are TRBV5-1 and TRBJ2-3, with unresolved D. The CDR3 contains 14 residues. Germline CDR1 reads SGHRS; CDR2 reads YFSETQ. Trimming removed 3 bases from V and 0 bases from J, with 8 bases in between. CDR3 nucleotides: TGCGCCAGCAGCTCGCTATCTAGCACAGATACGCAGTATTTT. Translating gives CASSSLSSTDTQYF.

The chain uses TRBV6-6 and TRBJ1-4; a weak D match, TRBD1 (6 bases). The CDR3 sequence is 16 residues long. V lost 8 bases and J 4 bases, leaving 20 bases between the germline ends. The germline CDR1 and CDR2 sequences are MNHNY and SVGAGI (reference sequence). CDR3 sequence: CASLSGGPSVNEKLFF. DNA of the CDR3: TGTGCCAGCCTTAGCGGGGGGCCTTCAGTTAATGAAAAACTGTTTTTT.

This clone was seen only a few times. The chain links TRBV27 to TRBJ1-5; tentatively, D is TRBD1 (6 bases). Looked up from germline, CDR1 is MNHEY and CDR2 is SMNVEV (reference sequence). Trimming stripped 4 bases from V and 6 bases from J, with 10 bases between. This CDR3 comprises 13 residues. The CDR3 DNA follows: TGTGCCAGCAGTTGGAAAGGGGGTCAGCCCCAGCATTTT. Translation: CASSWKGGQPQHF.

The rearrangement uses TRBV6-1 and TRBJ1-6; D unclear. Germline V gene data show CDR1 as MNHNS and CDR2 as SASEGT. The CDR3 is 14 residues long. Trimming took 6 bases from V and 4 from J, leaving 10 bases between them. The CDR3 sequence: CASSPEVYNSPLHF. CDR3 coding DNA: TGTGCCAGCAGCCCAGAGGTATATAATTCACCCCTCCACTTT.

Here the CDR3 DNA reads TGCAGCGTTGTAAGGCAGGGGGGTGGTGAAGCTTTCTTT. Its protein product is CSVVRQGGGEAFF. The chain employs TRBV29-1 and TRBJ1-1; 7 bases agree with TRBD1. This CDR3 spans 13 amino acids. V gave up 4 bases and J gave up 7 bases; unmatched junction bases: 9. Germline V lookup: CDR1 SQVTM, CDR2 ANQGSEA.

This chain uses TRBV5-5 with TRBJ1-5; a weak D match, TRBD1 (5 bases). This CDR3 comprises 16 residues. Germline lookup yields CDR1 SGHKS and CDR2 YYEKEE (reference sequence). Trimming removed 4 bases at V and 3 bases at J, with 17 bases between. CDR3 in amino acids: CASSVGAGQLNQPQHF. In nucleotides, the CDR3 is TGTGCCAGCAGCGTAGGCGCAGGGCAGCTCAATCAGCCCCAGCATTTT.

This chain joins TRBV4-3 and TRBJ1-3, with D unclear. The germline gives CDR1 LGHNA, CDR2 YSLEER. Trimming took off 2 bases at V and 2 bases at J, with 10 bases between the two ends. The CDR3 has 15 residues. For the CDR3, the DNA is TGCGCCAGCAGCCAATTGAGTCAGGCTGGAAACACCATATATTTT. Encoded protein: CASSQLSQAGNTIYF.

The rearrangement joins TRBV12-5 to TRBJ1-1, with D perhaps matching TRBD1 (6 bases). The CDR3 loop spans 14 amino acids. The V gene lost 7 bases and the J gene lost 0 bases, with 12 bases spanning the gap. From germline, CDR1 is LGHNT and CDR2 FRNRAP. The CDR3 is CASVRDNVNTEAFF. In nucleotides, the CDR3 is TGTGCTAGTGTCCGGGACAACGTGAACACTGAAGCTTTCTTT.

V is TRBV19 and J is TRBJ1-5; perhaps TRBD1 as D (5 bases). The CDR3 runs to 14 residues. Germline V CDR1 and CDR2: LNHDA, SQIVND (reference sequence). V was trimmed by 9 bases and J by 0 bases, leaving 12 bases between them. The CDR3 DNA is TGTGCCAGCCACAGGTTATCTAGCAATCAGCCCCAGCATTTT. It encodes CASHRLSSNQPQHF.

This clone was counted once. In DNA form, the CDR3 reads TGTGCCAGCAGTGCGGGACAGGGGGCTGGCACCGGGGAGCTGTTTTTT. As protein: CASSAGQGAGTGELFF. The V gene is TRBV2, the J gene TRBJ2-2; 12 bases align to TRBD1. Losses at the gene ends were 4 bases for V and 4 bases for J; bases not matched to a gene: 4. This CDR3 spans 16 amino acids. The germline gives CDR1 SNHLY, CDR2 FYNNEI.

This clone was seen a handful of times. This chain's CDR3 is CASSLVGLAGASAGELFF. CDR3 bases: TGTGCCAGCAGCCTCGTGGGACTAGCGGGGGCCTCCGCCGGGGAGCTGTTTTTT. The chain combines TRBV3-1 (or the pseudogene TRBV3-2) with TRBJ2-2; 14 bases line up with TRBD2. The CDR3 spans 18 residues. The germline gives CDR1 LGHDT, CDR2 YNNKEL (reference sequence). Unmatched junction bases numbered 10, after V lost 4 bases and J lost 6 bases.

The rearrangement uses TRBV6-5 and TRBJ2-3, with D possibly TRBD2 on 6 matching bases. The germline gives CDR1 MNHEY, CDR2 SVGAGI. The CDR3 is 15 residues long. Trimming left V 2 bases short and J 5 bases short, with 14 bases between. As DNA, the CDR3 is TGTGCCAGCAGTTACAGGGCCCTGGGGGGAGATACGCAGTATTTT. It yields the protein CASSYRALGGDTQYF.

The chain recombines TRBV3-1 (or the pseudogene TRBV3-2) with TRBJ1-1, with D hard to call. V lost 1 base to trimming and J lost 3 bases, with 9 bases between them. The CDR3 extends over 14 amino acids. Germline loops: CDR1 LGHDT, CDR2 YNNKEL (reference sequence). Here the CDR3 reads CASSQVEADTEAFF. CDR3 nucleotide sequence: TGTGCCAGCAGCCAAGTCGAGGCAGACACTGAAGCTTTCTTT.

This clone has more than one count but fewer than ten. The V gene is TRBV18, the J gene TRBJ1-2, with D unresolved. The CDR3 covers 14 residues. V was trimmed by 3 bases and J by 5 bases, leaving 13 bases between them. In germline, CDR1 is KGHSH, CDR2 LQKENI. The CDR3 nucleotides are TGTGCCAGCTCACCCGCTGAAAGGAGTTATGGCTACACCTTC. Its translation is CASSPAERSYGYTF. Together with reference TRBV18 and TRBJ1-2, the CDR3 gives the full variable domain: NAGVMQNPRHLVRRRGQEARLRCSPMKGHSHVYWYRQLPEEGLKFMVYLQKENIIDESGMPKERFSAEFPKEGPSILRIQQVVRGDSAAYFCASSPAERSYGYTFGSGTRLTVV.

The gene calls are TRBV6-5 and TRBJ1-3, with 9 bases fitting TRBD1. The CDR3 spans 14 residues. The germline V gene has CDR1 MNHEY and CDR2 SVGAGI. Trimming removed 5 bases from V and 4 bases from J; junction bases left unmatched: 3. The CDR3 spells CASSTGGRGNTIYF. DNA for the CDR3: TGTGCCAGCAGTACAGGGGGCAGGGGAAACACCATATATTTT.

CDR3 loop: CASSNSGGYTF. CDR3 coding DNA: TGTGCCAGCAGCAACAGCGGCGGCTACACCTTC. The chain carries TRBV7-6 and TRBJ1-2, with D unclear. Between the trimmed V and J ends, which lost 5 bases and 8 bases, there was a span of 9 bases. CDR3 length: 11 amino acids. Germline V lookup: CDR1 SGHVS, CDR2 FNYEAQ. The full variable domain, completed using reference TRBV7-6 and TRBJ1-2, is GAGVSQSPRYKVTKRGQDVALRCDPISGHVSLYWYRQALGQGPEFLTYFNYEAQQDKSGLPNDRFSAERPEGSISTLTIQRTEQRDSAMYRCASSNSGGYTFGSGTRLTVV.

This clone has only one observation. The rearrangement links TRBV29-1 to TRBJ2-7, with D uncertain. This CDR3 is built from 15 residues. From germline, CDR1 is SQVTM and CDR2 ANQGSEA. Trimming removed 1 base from V and 1 base from J, with 14 bases in between. The CDR3 region is CSVEVFQKTSYEQYF. DNA for the CDR3: TGCAGCGTTGAAGTGTTTCAGAAGACTTCCTACGAGCAGTACTTC.

This chain uses TRBV6-5 with TRBJ2-1; 8 bases line up with TRBD2. The length of the CDR3 is 16 residues. Trimming removed 0 bases from V and 8 bases from J; junction bases left unmatched: 9. Germline CDR1 reads MNHEY; CDR2 reads SVGAGI. The CDR3 DNA reads as TGTGCCAGCAGTTACTCTGAGCGGGGGCGCGTCGATGAGCAGTTCTTC. Residues: CASSYSERGRVDEQFF.